The present T cell receptor (beta chain) was sequenced within a study of blood T cell repertoires in COVID-19 (dated by TCRdb to the early 2020s). General notes on the study: The collaborator samples originated in the United States, Italy and Spain and spanned the acute and convalescent phases of COVID-19. Where HLA class I and class II types were available, the types were taken from metadata supplied by the sample provider, not from assay-based typing. Nearly every sample came with metadata listing a de-identified subject ID, COVID-19 status, age in years and sex. A freely available public database, intended as a resource for researchers studying the immune response to SARS-CoV-2, is where the repertoires were released. Deeply sampled blood TCRbeta repertoires from subjects exposed to, actively infected with, or recovered from COVID-19 were included in the dataset. Samples came from the ongoing ImmuneRACE study (first 160 participants) plus 1,254 subjects from 6 global collaborators. The prospective study material was composed of cDNA or gDNA derived from T cells, B-cell-depleted T cells, or PBMCs.

Note on this clone: Its antigen is currently not known. Per-base qualities were not stored, and no clone one base away is much larger.

TCRbeta CDR3 regions were amplified from genomic DNA using the immunoSEQ Assay, a bias-controlled multiplex PCR. The source study handled its data this way. The number of nucleated cells in each sample was estimated from the amplification of reference gene primers within the assay. To quantify the absolute abundance of each unique TCRbeta CDR3 rearrangement, sequence reads were collapsed and filtered. For each sample, productive Simpson clonality was calculated as the square root of Simpson's diversity index over productive rearrangements. The source is immuneACCESS, and TCRdb retained only in-frame sequences with V and J called. Part of the clones is not carried over; for the studies checked, unresolved V genes explain less than half of this, and the remainder is unexplained. For V, J and clone size, that table is used; D and trimming come from the DNA. The table for this sample lists 210,000 or so clones; over 75% of them were counted only once. The ten largest clones represent approximately 12% of the sample.

The CDR3 goes from the cysteine to the phenylalanine over 17 residues. Only the CDR3 portion is preserved as DNA: 51 bases, with reading frame beginning at the first base. V is trimmed back by 0 bases and J by 4 bases, and the junction contains 2 bases that no gene match accounts for. As encoded in the germline V gene, CDR1 is SGHRS while CDR2 is YFSETQ. Another Seattle source contributed samples from volunteer blood donors who had recovered from COVID-19. Each collaborating institution followed its own protocols to collect whole blood in K2EDTA tubes. For TCRbeta analysis, collaborators shipped samples in one of three forms: frozen whole blood, isolated PBMCs, or DNA extracted from either of those sample types. Study-level results and caveats: How much clinical and demographic metadata was included differed by source and by participant, and the metadata was provided uncurated.

Rearrangement joined TRBV5-1 to TRBJ2-1; TRBD2 agrees with 15 junctional bases. The clonotype comes from a man aged 50 to 59 who had recovered from COVID-19. Material: peripheral blood. The sequenced DNA is TGCGCCAGCAGCTTGGGGGGACTAGCGGGAGGTTACAATGAGCAGTTCTTC. Its amino acids are CASSLGGLAGGYNEQFF.